The clone carrying this TCR beta chain was seen repeatedly, ten times or more. The antigen remains undetermined. These data originate in a study of molecular identifiers for immune sequencing clone quantification. The bulk TCR libraries were made with methods described before and with listed TCR primers. TCRdb re-analysed the PCR reads in MiXCR, keeping a single row per CDR3 protein. The repertoire consists of some 10,000 distinct CDR3 sequences, with around a fifth occurring once and the leading ten covering around 1.7%. CDR3 length: 11 amino acids. Trimming left V 2 bases short and J 6 bases short, with 3 bases between. From germline, CDR1 is MNHEY and CDR2 SVGEGT. Regarding the study as a whole: With a barcode shared among identical TCR molecules, highly expanded clone sizes could be underestimated. Clones above 20 RNA copies contained over 99% of effector molecules and under 1% of naive molecules.

The source of this sequence is a human donor in good health. Some libraries in this study had Jurkat cell RNA spiked in. The sequencing input was naive CD8+ T cells from blood, with Jurkat cell RNA spiked in. Subset noted: FACS-sorted CD8+CD4-CCR7+CD45RA+ naive T cells. The J gene is TRBJ2-3, the V gene TRBV6-2 or TRBV6-3; D remains ambiguous. The CDR3 reads CASSYVDTQYF. The CDR3 DNA reads TGTGCCAGCAGTTACGTTGATACGCAGTATTTT.